This TCR beta chain was sequenced for a study of metastatic and nonmetastatic thyroid tumors. Overall study context: Samples came from malignant and benign thyroid patients, and repertoires were compared across blood and tumor or nodule tissue.

There were no patients who had received any treatment before thyroid surgery. Germline values: CDR1 ENHRY, CDR2 SYGVKD. The CDR3 has 16 residues. V was cut by 2 bases and J by 0 bases, with 10 bases left in between. TCRdb reprocessed the PCR reads via MiXCR. The repertoire holds about 56,000 clones, with just under 30% as singletons. Only a few counts were recorded for this clone. This TCR was sampled from a female donor with papillary thyroid cancer or a benign thyroid nodule (not recorded which). Some clones in this sample may be carry-over from other donors' samples. The source material was blood. The J gene is TRBJ2-2, the V gene TRBV10-3; a possible D gene is TRBD2 (7 bases). The CDR3 is CAISESGTPNTGELFF. The CDR3 DNA reads as TGTGCCATCAGTGAGAGCGGGACACCGAACACCGGGGAGCTGTTTTTT.